This T cell receptor (beta chain) was found in a study of blood T cell dynamics during melanoma immunotherapy. Regarding time point: pre-treatment baseline. No patient had earlier systemic cancer treatment, concurrent immunosuppressants, or another active cancer. Trimming took 7 bases from V and 0 from J, leaving 19 bases between them. Germline values: CDR1 SGHVS, CDR2 FNYEAQ. CDR3 length: 18 amino acids. Points from the study as a whole: Clones driving repertoire changes may be melanoma-specific or general immune activation.

Concerning this clone: What it recognizes is unknown.

Every bulk PBMC sample received the same 350 ng of DNA. Assay: immunoSEQ multiplex PCR; the TCRdb copy retains only in-frame clones and omits some. The repertoire holds around 14,000 clones, approximately 87% seen once, with roughly 5% in the top ten. The chain combines TRBV7-6 with TRBJ2-6; D remains ambiguous. The sequence derives from a human donor with melanoma. This material consisted of blood, taken from a patient treated with checkpoint blockade. The CDR3 spells CASTPLPGAPSGANVLTF. CDR3 coding DNA: TGTGCCAGCACCCCTCTACCGGGCGCCCCCTCTGGGGCCAACGTCCTGACTTTC.